This T cell receptor beta chain was observed in a study of CD8 T cell repertoires and HIV-1 epitope variants (TCRdb year 2020). For the study in its entirety: In separate culture wells, T cells were stimulated with each of twenty-five peptides that represented autologous and known Gag and Nef epitope variants. A CMV, EBV and flu peptide pool, the Ebola AY9 epitope as negative control, and a no-peptide well were included as control conditions. Tested epitopes included three Gag epitope families and Nef HW9 and YT9. T cells were enriched using the EasySep Human T Cell Enrichment Kit and were co-cultured with equal numbers of autologous T cell-negative cells serving as antigen-presenting cells. For roughly 11 days the cultures were kept in IMDM with gentamicin, and on days 3 and 7 half of the media was changed with IL-2, IL-7 and IL-15 added. An aliquot of 1M T cells was set aside as an uncultured baseline condition, separate from the approximately 80 T cell cultures. A total of over 65 T cell cultures were run, with each culture condition done in triplicate except for one peptide, which was done in duplicate.

From V the trimming removes 4 bases and from J it removes 7 bases, while the gene matches leave 4 bases of the junction unaccounted for. CDR1 and CDR2, looked up from the germline V gene (reference sequence), are SGHNT and YYREEE. From the cysteine up to the phenylalanine, the CDR3 has a length of 13 residues. Only the CDR3 DNA stays, 39 bases, in frame from base 1. The immunoSEQ platform was used to sequence TCR beta CDR3 regions at survey depth. The QIAamp DNA micro kit was used to extract genomic DNA from every cultured and uncultured CD8+ T cell population. In the original analysis: Samples with fewer than 5,000 productive reads were excluded, resulting in the removal of about 6% of the 75 HIV peptide-stimulated cultures. A MANAFEST web app trimmed sequences to CDR3 and removed nonproductive sequences, CDR3s under 5 amino acids, and those not starting C or ending F/W. For a clonotype to count as antigen-specific, the clonotype had to expand relative to the no-peptide control in at least 2 of 3 replicates at FDR 0.01, and only within one epitope family. In addition, a specific clonotype needed a frequency at least fivefold higher than in wells stimulated with peptides from other epitope families. Sourced from immuneACCESS, this table was stored by TCRdb with only in-frame sequences that have V and J called. A share of the clones is absent; for the studies checked, an unresolved V gene accounts for under half, and the remainder has no known explanation. V, J and clone size are those of that table, while D and trimming were read from the DNA. The sample data list fewer than 6,000 clones, and about 71% of these were observed just once. The ten top clones hold less than 45% of the sample.

The EasySep Human CD8+ T Cell Enrichment Kit was used on day 10 to isolate CD8+ T cells from every culture. What the study reported, not specific to this receptor: Five clonotypes recognized the Nef KF9 family and one clonotype recognized the HW9 family, while no responses were seen to the TAALDMSHF plasma variant. Eight to ten antigen-specific TCR beta clonotypes were identified, and six of them appeared cross-reactive for autologous or known escape epitope variants. The assay identified only TCR beta chains and indicated proliferation in response to antigen, without indicating T cell function or cytokine profile.

With respect to this clone: Its cognate antigen has yet to be identified. No base-level quality is on record; no much larger clone is a single base apart.

Sequenced input: cultured CD8+ T cells derived from PBMCs. The clonotype was recovered from a male donor with HIV. The V and J genes are TRBV5-4 and TRBJ1-4, with 7 bases in between that match TRBD1. The nucleotide sequence is given as TGTGCCAGCAGCCACAGGACAGGTGAAAAACTGTTTTTT. Translated, it gives CASSHRTGEKLFF.